Presented here are 21 T cell receptor beta chains from one specimen sequenced in a study of identical twins (dated by TCRdb to between 2015 and 2016). The library relied on 5' RACE. The reads were generated on an Illumina HiSeq 2000. Clones were called with MiXCR by TCRdb after fastp trimmed the public reads at Q25, and only in-frame beta chains were retained. Rows with one shared CDR3 protein collapse into an entry with the most common genes and DNA. The sample yields 1.5 million to 2 million distinct CDR3 sequences; 25% to 35% were counted once. About 0.27% of the sample is held by the ten biggest clonotypes. The sample consisted of cord blood. These receptors were taken from a newborn girl in good health.

The chain combines TRBV9 with TRBJ1-5; maybe TRBD1 (5 bases). The V gene lost 3 bases and the J gene lost 6 bases, with 10 bases spanning the gap. Germline V lookup: CDR1 SGDLS, CDR2 YYNGEE. The CDR3 extends over 13 amino acids. The CDR3 DNA reads TGTGCCAGCAGCGCGGACAATGGTCAGCCCCAGCATTTT. Its protein product is CASSADNGQPQHF.

The chain has TRBV20-1 and TRBJ2-1; 10 nucleotides match TRBD2. Germline V CDR1 and CDR2: DFQATT, SNEGSKA (reference sequence). Unmatched junction bases numbered 12, after V lost 2 bases and J lost 8 bases. This CDR3 region has 16 residues. CDR3 amino acids: CSARRSRLAGAHEQFF. In DNA form, the CDR3 reads TGCAGTGCTAGAAGGTCGCGGCTAGCGGGAGCCCATGAGCAGTTCTTC.

The chain joins TRBV5-1 to TRBJ1-6, with D maybe TRBD1 (5 bases). Trimming pared 2 bases from V and 10 bases from J, leaving 19 bases between. Per germline, CDR1 SGHRS and CDR2 YFSETQ. The CDR3 sequence is 16 residues long. CDR3 bases: TGCGCCAGCAGCTTTGGGGGATCTGCCGATCGCTCACCCCTCCACTTT. This sequence encodes CASSFGGSADRSPLHF.

This clonotype has more than one count but fewer than ten. The chain links TRBV3-1 to TRBJ2-5; 12 nucleotides match TRBD2. The CDR3 consists of 17 residues. The V segment lost 3 bases and the J segment 1 base; nucleotides outside the gene matches: 6. CDR1 and CDR2 (germline): LGHDT, YNNKEL (reference sequence). CDR3 DNA: TGTGCCAGCAGCCATCCGGGACTAGCGGGCCTCCAAGAGACCCAGTACTTC. Residues: CASSHPGLAGLQETQYF.

This chain joins TRBV28 and TRBJ2-1; TRBD2 is a possible D gene (7 bases). There are 16 residues in the CDR3. V was pared by 3 bases and J by 5 bases, with 17 bases between. Germline V lookup: CDR1 MDHEN, CDR2 SYDVKM. The CDR3 protein is CASSFIRLGGDNEQFF. Here the CDR3 DNA reads TGTGCCAGCAGTTTTATTAGACTAGGGGGGGACAATGAGCAGTTCTTC.

The chain links TRBV7-2 to TRBJ1-2; D gene uncertain. The CDR3 runs 16 residues. Trimming shortened V by 2 bases and J by 0 bases, and 13 bases separated the two germline ends. Germline assignment: CDR1 SGHTA and CDR2 FQGNSA. The CDR3 nucleotides are TGTGCCAGCAGCTTACTTCCAGGTCTAGCTAACTATGGCTACACCTTC. Translation gives CASSLLPGLANYGYTF. Full variable domain (rest looked up from reference TRBV7-2 and TRBJ1-2): GAGVSQSPSNKVTEKGKDVELRCDPISGHTALYWYRQSLGQGLEFLIYFQGNSAPDKSGLPSDRFSAERTGGSVSTLTIQRTQQEDSAVYLCASSLLPGLANYGYTFGSGTRLTVV.

A few counts support this clonotype. The chain couples TRBV20-1 to TRBJ2-7; TRBD2 matches 12 bases. CDR3 length: 15 residues. Unmatched junction bases numbered 5, after V lost 3 bases and J lost 2 bases. The V gene's germline CDR1 is DFQATT and CDR2 SNEGSKA (reference sequence). The CDR3 sequence: CSASPTSGRTYEQYF. DNA for the CDR3: TGCAGTGCTAGCCCCACTAGCGGGAGGACCTACGAGCAGTACTTC.

The chain recombines TRBV5-1 with TRBJ2-7; 10 bases are shared with TRBD2. V lost 4 bases, J lost 2 bases, and 9 bases stayed unmatched. This CDR3 is built from 16 residues. Per germline, CDR1 SGHRS and CDR2 YFSETQ. The CDR3 coding sequence is TGCGCCAGCAGCCCCCAAGTCACTAGCGGGGCCTACGAGCAGTACTTC. It encodes CASSPQVTSGAYEQYF.

The genes are TRBV2 and TRBJ2-2; 7 bases match TRBD1. The CDR3 has 12 residues. V shed 8 bases, J shed 8 bases, and the junction held 5 bases outside the gene matches. Germline CDR1 and CDR2: SNHLY and FYNNEI. The CDR3 coding sequence is TGTGCCAGCGTACTACAGGGGGGGGAGCTGTTTTTT. Amino acids: CASVLQGGELFF.

This clonotype has more than one count but fewer than ten. The chain links TRBV20-1 to TRBJ2-3; TRBD1 agrees at 8 bases. V trimming: 4 bases; J trimming: 5 bases; junction bases outside the gene matches: 11. This CDR3 has 15 amino acids. Germline CDR1 is DFQATT and CDR2 is SNEGSKA (reference sequence). The CDR3 region has the DNA TGCAGTGCTATAGGCCGGGACAGGAAAGGAGATACGCAGTATTTT. It codes for CSAIGRDRKGDTQYF.

Comments on this clonotype: A far larger clone is only one base removed, so a read error is likely. The chain combines TRBV5-1 with TRBJ2-7; TRBD1 matches 9 bases. The CDR3 loop spans 13 amino acids. Germline V CDR1 and CDR2: SGHRS, YFSETQ. CDR3 nucleotides: TGCGCCAGCAGTCGGGACAGGGTCTACAAGCAGTACTTC. It yields the protein CASSRDRVYKQYF.

This clonotype was found a few times. The chain uses TRBV20-1 and TRBJ2-5; either TRBD1 or TRBD2 may fit D (5 bases each). The CDR3 is made up of 15 amino acids. V lost 0 bases and J lost 3, with 14 bases in between. From germline, CDR1 is DFQATT and CDR2 SNEGSKA (reference sequence). The CDR3 sequence: CSAREGADIKETQYF. The DNA of the CDR3 is TGCAGTGCTAGAGAAGGAGCGGACATCAAAGAGACCCAGTACTTC.

Of note for this clonotype: Mismatch with germline at one junction end may stem from a read error. The rearrangement uses TRBV20-1 and TRBJ2-1; 10 bases are shared with TRBD2. The germline V gene has CDR1 DFQATT and CDR2 SNEGSKA (reference sequence). The CDR3 runs to 15 residues. CDR3 residues: CSARPGLAVYNGQFF. DNA for the CDR3: TGCAGTGCTAGACCTGGACTAGCGGTGTACAATGGGCAGTTCTTC.

There are many counts of this clonotype. The rearrangement joins TRBV7-8 to TRBJ2-3; D unresolved. The germline CDR1 and CDR2 sequences are SGHVS and FQNEAQ. The CDR3 consists of 13 residues. Trimming pared 5 bases from V and 1 base from J, leaving 7 bases between. CDR3 protein: CASSAIRTDTQYF. For the CDR3, the DNA is TGTGCCAGCAGCGCCATTCGCACAGATACGCAGTATTTT.

The chain couples TRBV11-2 to TRBJ2-5; TRBD1 agrees at 7 bases. Germline CDR1 reads SGHAT; CDR2 reads FQNNGV. There are 16 residues in the CDR3. V was clipped by 1 base and J by 1 base; unmatched bases: 6. The CDR3 loop reads CASSLAGQDIQETQYF. DNA of the CDR3: TGTGCCAGCAGCTTAGCTGGACAGGACATCCAAGAGACCCAGTACTTC.

Only a few counts were recorded for this clonotype. The rearrangement links TRBV19 to TRBJ1-2; 10 nucleotides agree with TRBD1. V gave up 3 bases and J gave up 7 bases; unmatched junction bases: 5. This CDR3 has 14 amino acids. Germline values: CDR1 LNHDA, CDR2 SQIVND (reference sequence). The chain's CDR3 is CASSIPRTGGGYTF. The CDR3 coding sequence is TGTGCCAGTAGTATCCCTAGGACAGGGGGTGGCTACACCTTC.

A remark on this clonotype: Without the conserved terminal phenylalanine or tryptophan, this CDR3 likely stems from a read error. The gene calls are TRBV10-3 and TRBJ2-3; 11 bases agree with TRBD2. There are 14 residues in the CDR3. After removal of 10 bases from V and 1 base from J, the junction contained 4 bases not matched to a gene. CDR1 and CDR2 (germline): ENHRY, SYGVKD. CDR3 in amino acids: CASKTSGGTDTQYL. The CDR3 DNA reads as TGTGCCAGCAAGACTAGCGGGGGCACAGATACGCAGTATTTG.

This clonotype showed up just a few times. V is TRBV28 and J is TRBJ1-5, with TRBD1 identical over 9 bases. The CDR3 runs to 14 residues. V was pared by 8 bases and J by 2 bases, with 4 bases of the junction left unmatched. In germline, CDR1 is MDHEN, CDR2 SYDVKM. CDR3 DNA sequence: TGTGCCAGCGGACAGGGGAATCGCAATCAGCCCCAGCATTTT. This sequence encodes CASGQGNRNQPQHF. Combining the CDR3 with reference TRBV28 and TRBJ1-5 gives the whole variable domain DVKVTQSSRYLVKRTGEKVFLECVQDMDHENMFWYRQDPGLGLRLIYFSYDVKMKEKGDIPEGYSVSREKKERFSLILESASTNQTSMYLCASGQGNRNQPQHFGDGTRLSIL.

The rearrangement joins TRBV27 to TRBJ1-4; 10 bases map to TRBD1. CDR3 length: 14 amino acids. From germline, CDR1 is MNHEY and CDR2 SMNVEV (reference sequence). Trimming took 6 bases from V and 8 from J; bases not matched to a gene: 6. DNA of the CDR3: TGTGCCAGCAGCCAGGGGGACAGGGGAGAAAAACTGTTTTTT. Translating gives CASSQGDRGEKLFF.

This sequence joins TRBV20-1 and TRBJ1-4; the D is unclear. The CDR3 is 13 residues long. Per the germline V gene, CDR1 is DFQATT and CDR2 is SNEGSKA (reference sequence). Trimming removed 7 bases at V and 4 bases at J, with 13 bases between. CDR3 DNA: TGCAGTGTTTCCTGGCGGTATAATGAAAAACTGTTTTTT. It encodes CSVSWRYNEKLFF.

Only a few counts were recorded for this clonotype. J is TRBJ2-3 and V is TRBV12-3 or TRBV12-4, with TRBD2 matching over 10 bases. The trim removed 3 bases at V and 7 bases at J, leaving 7 bases unmatched. CDR3 length: 15 amino acids. CDR3 protein: CASSFLAGVSNTQYF. CDR3 in DNA: TGTGCCAGCAGTTTCCTAGCGGGAGTTTCGAATACGCAGTATTTT.